This paragraph reports one TCR beta chain. The antigen remains unidentified. The J segment lost 8 bases and the V segment lost 3 bases, leaving 15 bases of the junction unmatched. In germline, CDR1 is SGHAT, CDR2 FQDESV (reference sequence). The CDR3 has 17 amino acids. Clones were read by immunoSEQ multiplex PCR, and TCRdb kept only the in-frame ones, dropping some. The sample includes about 250,000 clones, more than 85% of them seen just once. The sample originates from a study of cytomegalovirus exposure and HLA in healthy donors. Study-wide findings and caveats: Most TCRs appeared rarely, but some public TCRs recurred in many donors. First-cohort TCR clusters were later found to tend to co-occur in the roughly 110 validation repertoires. Cytomegalovirus association was assigned to around 150 TCR beta chains.

The donors were part of the validation cohort of 120 subjects. That cohort was separate from the first cohort, which comprised 666 subjects. The J gene is TRBJ2-1, the V gene TRBV11-1, with 8 bases identical to TRBD2. The sample taken for sequencing was PBMCs. This sequence was found in a man between 18 and 35 years old in good health and CMV-seropositive. The DNA for the CDR3 is TGTGCCAGCAGCTTGGGAAGCGGGAGTCGGTTTATCGATGAGCAGTTCTTC. Encoded protein: CASSLGSGSRFIDEQFF. Supplemented by reference TRBV11-1 and TRBJ2-1, the full variable domain reads EAEVAQSPRYKITEKSQAVAFWCDPISGHATLYWYRQILGQGPELLVQFQDESVVDDSQLPKDRFSAERLKGVDSTLKIQPAELGDSAMYLCASSLGSGSRFIDEQFFGPGTRLTVL.